These T cell receptor beta chains were read from a single sample in a study of CD8 T cells in ankylosing spondylitis. MiXCR, run by TCRdb on the 5' RACE reads, gives a single entry per CDR3 protein. The sample carries some 100,000 distinct CDR3 sequences, about 9% recorded once. The sequencing input was blood, either unsorted or a sorted T cell fraction (not recorded which). Source of these receptors: a male donor with ankylosing spondylitis. Each CDR3 is given with its conserved first and last residue. Each record gives: J gene, V gene, clone size, D gene, CDR3 protein, CDR3 DNA. D genes are given only for firm matches. Clone size is stated in some rows and not others, as once, few, many or a class when expanded.

TRBJ2-7 TRBV11-2 . TRBD2 CASSLVSSGRTLEQYF TGTGCCAGCAGCTTAGTATCTAGCGGACGAACTCTCGAGCAGTACTTC
TRBJ2-4 TRBV7-2 . TRBD2 CASSFSGVGAKNIQYF TGTGCCAGCAGCTTTAGCGGGGTGGGGGCCAAAAACATTCAGTACTTC
TRBJ2-3 TRBV11-2 . . CASSLGARGRTDTQYF TGTGCCAGCAGCTTAGGGGCCCGGGGACGCACAGATACGCAGTATTTT
TRBJ2-1 TRBV6-6 many . CASRIYNEQFF TGTGCCAGCAGGATCTACAATGAGCAGTTCTTC
TRBJ2-1 TRBV29-1 many TRBD2 CSVGAGGPYNEQFF TGCAGCGTTGGAGCGGGAGGGCCGTACAATGAGCAGTTCTTC
TRBJ2-7 TRBV7-8 few . CASSLGGGEQYF TGTGCCAGCAGCTTAGGGGGCGGGGAGCAGTACTTC
TRBJ1-1 TRBV2 many . CASGTDGVNTEAFF TGTGCCAGCGGAACGGACGGAGTGAACACTGAAGCTTTCTTT
TRBJ2-1 TRBV5-1 many . CASSLAYEQFF TGCGCCAGCAGCTTGGCCTATGAGCAGTTCTTC
TRBJ1-5 TRBV5-1 many . CASSPAGGSNQPQHF TGCGCCAGCAGCCCCGCAGGTGGGAGCAATCAGCCCCAGCATTTT
TRBJ2-3 TRBV27 . . CASSLHPTSTDTQYF TGTGCCAGCAGTTTACACCCGACTAGCACAGATACGCAGTATTTT
TRBJ2-1 TRBV24-1 few . CATSLSGESYNEQFF TGTGCCACCAGTCTTTCAGGGGAGTCCTACAATGAGCAGTTCTTC
TRBJ1-1 TRBV2 few . CAVSHGPNTEAFF TGTGCCGTCAGTCACGGGCCGAACACTGAAGCTTTCTTT
TRBJ2-7 TRBV30 many . CAWSVGDSYEQYF TGTGCCTGGAGTGTGGGGGATTCCTACGAGCAGTACTTC
TRBJ2-7 TRBV27 . . CASSPGGSYEQYF TGTGCCAGCAGCCCCGGGGGTTCCTACGAGCAGTACTTC
TRBJ2-1 TRBV9 many TRBD1 CASSPGTDNEQFF TGTGCCAGCAGCCCCGGGACAGACAATGAGCAGTTCTTC
TRBJ2-2 TRBV20-1 many TRBD2 CSARGLAGDNGELFF TGCAGTGCTAGGGGACTAGCGGGAGATAACGGGGAGCTGTTTTTT
TRBJ1-3 TRBV7-6 many . CASSLQGLVGNTIYF TGTGCCAGCAGCTTACAGGGCTTGGTCGGAAACACCATATATTTT
TRBJ2-7 TRBV7-6 many . CASSLYSSSYEQYF TGTGCCAGCAGCTTATACAGCTCATCCTACGAGCAGTACTTC
TRBJ2-1 TRBV5-1 . TRBD1 CASGGRGQGMDEQFF TGCGCCAGCGGGGGCCGGGGACAGGGTATGGATGAGCAGTTCTTC
TRBJ1-5 TRBV11-2 . . CASSPQTSNQPQHF TGTGCCAGCAGCCCCCAAACGAGCAATCAGCCCCAGCATTTT
TRBJ1-1 TRBV12-5 few . CASGLSASLQPMNTEAFF TGTGCTAGTGGTTTGTCCGCTAGTCTACAGCCTATGAACACTGAAGCTTTCTTT
TRBJ1-1 TRBV6-1 many . CASSEGSGLTEAFF TGTGCCAGCAGTGAAGGGTCAGGGTTAACTGAAGCTTTCTTT
TRBJ2-3 TRBV11-1 . TRBD2 CASSHTSGRTPFQDTQYF TGTGCCAGCAGCCATACTAGCGGGAGGACGCCTTTCCAAGATACGCAGTATTTT
TRBJ2-3 TRBV29-1 few TRBD2 CSVAPGLAGVEDTQYF TGCAGCGTCGCTCCGGGACTAGCGGGAGTGGAAGATACGCAGTATTTT
TRBJ1-5 TRBV5-5 many TRBD1 CASSPGTGSGQPQHF TGTGCCAGCAGCCCCGGGACAGGGAGCGGTCAGCCCCAGCATTTT
TRBJ2-3 TRBV6-1 few . CASRSSGWGTDTQYF TGTGCCAGCAGGAGCTCGGGCTGGGGCACAGATACGCAGTATTTT
TRBJ1-1 TRBV27 . TRBD1 CVAQGAGTEAFF TGTGTCGCACAGGGGGCCGGCACTGAAGCTTTCTTT
TRBJ2-1 TRBV6-2/TRBV6-3 . . CASRTPGVYNEQFF TGTGCCAGCAGGACGCCAGGGGTATACAATGAGCAGTTCTTC
TRBJ2-1 TRBV2 many . CASSDERMQFF TGTGCCAGCAGTGACGAGAGAATGCAGTTCTTC
TRBJ2-1 TRBV5-1 few . CASSLWSGPRDEQFF TGCGCCAGCAGTTTGTGGAGCGGCCCCCGGGATGAGCAGTTCTTC
TRBJ2-1 TRBV6-1 few TRBD1 CASSESHRGNEQFF TGTGCCAGCAGTGAGAGTCACAGGGGCAATGAGCAGTTCTTC
TRBJ2-5 TRBV9 once . CASSAGNQETQYF TGTGCCAGCAGCGCCGGGAACCAAGAGACCCAGTACTTC
TRBJ2-1 TRBV27 many TRBD2 CATTWGTSGYNEQFF TGTGCCACCACATGGGGGACTAGCGGATACAATGAGCAGTTCTTC
TRBJ2-1 TRBV12-3/TRBV12-4 . TRBD2 CASSDIREAVYNEQFF TGTGCCAGCAGCGATATCCGGGAGGCCGTATACAATGAGCAGTTCTTC
TRBJ2-3 TRBV25-1 . TRBD1 CASSERTGYTDTQYF TGTGCCAGCAGTGAGAGGACAGGGTACACAGATACGCAGTATTTT
TRBJ2-3 TRBV7-9 few TRBD2 CASSSSVGEGQDTQYF TGTGCCAGCAGCTCGTCTGTGGGGGAGGGCCAAGATACGCAGTATTTT
TRBJ2-1 TRBV25-1 few TRBD1 CASSLTGGSYNEQFF TGTGCCAGCAGTTTGACAGGGGGCTCCTACAATGAGCAGTTCTTC
TRBJ2-2 TRBV4-1 . TRBD2 CASSLLAGGPPMNTGELFF TGCGCCAGCAGCCTTTTAGCGGGAGGCCCGCCTATGAACACCGGGGAGCTGTTTTTT
TRBJ2-7 TRBV2 many . CASSEGRNYEQYF TGTGCCAGCAGTGAGGGTCGGAACTACGAGCAGTACTTC
TRBJ2-2 TRBV11-2 . . CASSLGFRGHANTGELFF TGTGCCAGCAGCTTAGGGTTCCGGGGGCACGCGAACACCGGGGAGCTGTTTTTT
TRBJ2-1 TRBV7-9 . TRBD2 CASSRLADYNEQFF TGTGCCAGCAGCCGACTAGCGGACTACAATGAGCAGTTCTTC
TRBJ1-1 TRBV2 . . CASSDRFTEAFF TGTGCCAGCAGTGACAGGTTCACTGAAGCTTTCTTT
TRBJ2-3 TRBV7-8 few TRBD2 CASSSGGGRTDTQYF TGTGCCAGCAGCTCCGGGGGGGGTCGAACAGATACGCAGTATTTT
TRBJ2-5 TRBV20-1 . . CSASRSPGTLETQYF TGCAGTGCTAGCCGCTCCCCAGGGACCCTAGAGACCCAGTACTTC
TRBJ2-3 TRBV6-2/TRBV6-3 few . CASSPNPTGFSASGGRDTQYF TGTGCCAGCAGTCCCAACCCCACCGGTTTTAGCGCCAGTGGGGGTAGGGATACGCAGTATTTT
TRBJ2-5 TRBV5-1 many TRBD2 CASSTQRERGETQYF TGCGCCAGCTCGACCCAGCGGGAGAGGGGGGAGACCCAGTACTTC
TRBJ2-3 TRBV6-1 many TRBD2 CASSEDSGSTDTQYF TGTGCCAGCAGTGAAGATAGCGGGAGCACAGATACGCAGTATTTT
TRBJ1-1 TRBV9 . . CASKERATVF TGTGCCAGCAAAGAGCGTGCGACAGTCTTT
TRBJ2-5 TRBV24-1 few . CATSDSGVLQGETQYF TGTGCCACCAGTGATTCTGGCGTTTTGCAAGGGGAGACCCAGTACTTC
TRBJ1-6 TRBV2 few . CASSEETVYSPLHF TGTGCCAGCAGTGAAGAGACAGTCTATTCCCCCCTCCACTTT
TRBJ2-2 TRBV30 . . CAWSPGIAGGELFF TGTGCCTGGAGTCCGGGCATAGCTGGCGGGGAGCTGTTTTTT
TRBJ1-2 TRBV10-3 few . CAIAPGLSRDYGYTF TGTGCCATCGCGCCGGGACTTTCGCGGGACTATGGCTACACCTTC
TRBJ1-1 TRBV13 . . CASSQGEGWDTEAFF TGTGCCAGCAGCCAAGGAGAGGGTTGGGACACTGAAGCTTTCTTT
TRBJ1-1 TRBV15 . TRBD1 CATSRDRGGVGEAFF TGTGCCACCAGCAGAGATCGAGGGGGCGTGGGTGAAGCTTTCTTT
TRBJ2-2 TRBV27 few . CASSLWGSAGELFF TGTGCCAGCAGTTTGTGGGGTAGCGCCGGGGAGCTGTTTTTT
TRBJ2-3 TRBV4-1 many . CASSQDPTPKGNTQYF TGCGCCAGCAGCCAAGATCCCACACCAAAAGGGAATACGCAGTATTTT